The 4 T cell receptor beta chains listed next were all sequenced from one sample in a study of T cell responses to AZD1222 COVID-19 vaccine. The data were produced by immunoSEQ multiplex PCR, yet TCRdb's version contains in-frame clones alone and is incomplete. The sample carries roughly 150,000 clones, 90% to 95% recorded once. Here the sequenced sample was peripheral blood, taken 28 days after the second AZD1222 dose. The origin of the receptors is an adult who received the AZD1222 COVID-19 vaccine.

The genes are TRBV5-1 and TRBJ2-7; tentative D call: TRBD1 (6 bases). CDR3 length equals 13 residues. The V end lost 6 bases, the J end lost 0 bases, and 10 bases lay between the germline ends. CDR1 is SGHRS and CDR2 is YFSETQ in the germline V gene. The CDR3: CASNPDSSYEQYF. DNA for the CDR3: TGCGCCAGCAACCCGGACAGCTCCTACGAGCAGTACTTC.

The rearrangement uses TRBV12-3 or TRBV12-4 and TRBJ1-1, with D unclear. The CDR3 is 12 residues long. V was trimmed by 5 bases and J by 0 bases, leaving 4 bases between them. The CDR3 is CASSPMNTEAFF. The CDR3 nucleotides are TGTGCCAGCAGTCCTATGAACACTGAAGCTTTCTTT.

The gene calls are TRBV6-1 and TRBJ2-6; 7 bases map to TRBD1. The CDR3 is 17 residues long. V gave up 3 bases and J gave up 1 base; unmatched junction bases: 6. Germline V gene sequence: CDR1 MNHNS, CDR2 SASEGT. CDR3 coding DNA: TGTGCCAGCAGTGAGAGACAGGGCTTGTCTGGGGCCAACGTCCTGACTTTC. It yields the protein CASSERQGLSGANVLTF.

This chain uses TRBV28 with TRBJ2-7, with TRBD1 identical over 9 bases. With 8 bases clipped from V and 0 bases from J, the junction kept 8 bases outside the gene matches. The V gene's germline CDR1 is MDHEN and CDR2 SYDVKM. This CDR3 has 15 residues. The CDR3 DNA follows: TGTGCCAGCCAACCCCGGGACAGGGACTCCTACGAGCAGTACTTC. Translating it yields CASQPRDRDSYEQYF.